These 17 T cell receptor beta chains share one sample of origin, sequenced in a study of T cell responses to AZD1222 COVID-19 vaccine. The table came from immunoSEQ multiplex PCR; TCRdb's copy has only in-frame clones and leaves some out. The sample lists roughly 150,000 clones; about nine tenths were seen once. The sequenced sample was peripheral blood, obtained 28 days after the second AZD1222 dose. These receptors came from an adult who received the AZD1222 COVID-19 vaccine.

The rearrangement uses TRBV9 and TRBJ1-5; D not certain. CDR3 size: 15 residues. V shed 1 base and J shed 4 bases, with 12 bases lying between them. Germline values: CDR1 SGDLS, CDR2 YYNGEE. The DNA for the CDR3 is TGTGCCAGCAGCGTACAGAGAGGGAGTAATCAGCCCCAGCATTTT. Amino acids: CASSVQRGSNQPQHF.

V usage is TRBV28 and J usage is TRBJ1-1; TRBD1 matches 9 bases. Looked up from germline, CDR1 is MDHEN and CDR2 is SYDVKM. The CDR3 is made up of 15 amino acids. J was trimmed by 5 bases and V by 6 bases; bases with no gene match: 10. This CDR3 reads CASSATTQGATEAFF. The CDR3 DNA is TGTGCCAGCAGCGCAACTACACAGGGGGCGACTGAAGCTTTCTTT.

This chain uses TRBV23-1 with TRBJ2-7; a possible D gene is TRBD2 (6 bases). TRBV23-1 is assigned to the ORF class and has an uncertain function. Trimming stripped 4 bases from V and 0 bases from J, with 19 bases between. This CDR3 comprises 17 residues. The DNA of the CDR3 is TGCGCCAGCAGTCCGATACCGGGACGGGACTTCTCCTACGAGCAGTACTTC. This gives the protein CASSPIPGRDFSYEQYF.

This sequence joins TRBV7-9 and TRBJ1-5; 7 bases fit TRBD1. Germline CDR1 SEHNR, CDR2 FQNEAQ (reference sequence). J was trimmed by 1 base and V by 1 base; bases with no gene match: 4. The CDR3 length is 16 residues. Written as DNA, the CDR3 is TGTGCCAGCAGCTTAGGACAGGGAGTGAGCAATCAGCCCCAGCATTTT. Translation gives CASSLGQGVSNQPQHF.

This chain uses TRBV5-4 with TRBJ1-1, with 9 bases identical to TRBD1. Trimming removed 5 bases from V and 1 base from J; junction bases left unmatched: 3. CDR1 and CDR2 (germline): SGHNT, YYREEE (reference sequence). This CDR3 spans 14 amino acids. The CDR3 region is CASRGQGGNTEAFF. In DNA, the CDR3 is TGTGCCAGCAGGGGACAGGGAGGGAACACTGAAGCTTTCTTT.

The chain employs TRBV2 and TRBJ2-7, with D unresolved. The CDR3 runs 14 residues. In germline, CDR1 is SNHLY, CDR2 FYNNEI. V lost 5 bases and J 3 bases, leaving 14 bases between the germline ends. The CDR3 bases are TGTGCCAGCAGTTTTCAGACTGCCGGCTACGAGCAGTACTTC. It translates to CASSFQTAGYEQYF. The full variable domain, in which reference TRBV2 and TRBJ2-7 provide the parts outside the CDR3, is EPEVTQTPSHQVTQMGQEVILRCVPISNHLYFYWYRQILGQKVEFLVSFYNNEISEKSEIFDDQFSVERPDGSNFTLKIRSTKLEDSAMYFCASSFQTAGYEQYFGPGTRLTVT.

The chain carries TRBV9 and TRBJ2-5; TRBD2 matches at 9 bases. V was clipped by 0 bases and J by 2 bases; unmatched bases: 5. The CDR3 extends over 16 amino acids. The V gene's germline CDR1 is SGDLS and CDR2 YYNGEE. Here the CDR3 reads CASSVGVAGVQETQYF. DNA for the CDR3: TGTGCCAGCAGCGTAGGAGTAGCGGGAGTACAAGAGACCCAGTACTTC. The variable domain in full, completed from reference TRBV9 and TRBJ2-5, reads DSGVTQTPKHLITATGQRVTLRCSPRSGDLSVYWYQQSLDQGLQFLIQYYNGEERAKGNILERFSAQQFPDLHSELNLSSLELGDSALYFCASSVGVAGVQETQYFGPGTRLLVL.

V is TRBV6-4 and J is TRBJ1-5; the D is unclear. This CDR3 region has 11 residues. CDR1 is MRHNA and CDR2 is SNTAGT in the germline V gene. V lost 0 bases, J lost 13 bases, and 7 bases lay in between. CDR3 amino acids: CASSDSATQHF. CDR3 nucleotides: TGTGCCAGCAGTGACTCGGCCACTCAGCATTTT.

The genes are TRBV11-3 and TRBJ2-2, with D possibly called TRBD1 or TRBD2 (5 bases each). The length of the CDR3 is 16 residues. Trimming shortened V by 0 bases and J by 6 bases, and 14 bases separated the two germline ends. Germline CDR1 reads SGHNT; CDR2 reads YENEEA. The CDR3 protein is CASSLDQRGSSGELFF. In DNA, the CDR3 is TGTGCCAGCAGCTTAGATCAGAGGGGTTCATCCGGGGAGCTGTTTTTT.

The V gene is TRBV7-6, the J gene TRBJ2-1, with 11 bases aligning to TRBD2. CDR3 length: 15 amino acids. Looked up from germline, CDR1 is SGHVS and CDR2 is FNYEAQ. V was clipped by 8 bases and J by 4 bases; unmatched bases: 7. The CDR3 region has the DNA TGTGCCAGCGGCAACATAGCGGGAGGGTACAATGAGCAGTTCTTC. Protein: CASGNIAGGYNEQFF.

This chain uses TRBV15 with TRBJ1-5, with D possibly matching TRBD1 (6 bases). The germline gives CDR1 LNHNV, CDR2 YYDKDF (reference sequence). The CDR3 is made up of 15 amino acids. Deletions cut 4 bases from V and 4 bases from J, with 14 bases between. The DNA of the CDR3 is TGTGCCACCAGCATGGAAAGGGGGGAGAATCAGCCCCAGCATTTT. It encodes CATSMERGENQPQHF. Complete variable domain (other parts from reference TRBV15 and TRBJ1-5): DAMVIQNPRYQVTQFGKPVTLSCSQTLNHNVMYWYQQKSSQAPKLLFHYYDKDFNNEADTPDNFQSRRPNTSFCFLDIRSPGLGDTAMYLCATSMERGENQPQHFGDGTRLSIL.

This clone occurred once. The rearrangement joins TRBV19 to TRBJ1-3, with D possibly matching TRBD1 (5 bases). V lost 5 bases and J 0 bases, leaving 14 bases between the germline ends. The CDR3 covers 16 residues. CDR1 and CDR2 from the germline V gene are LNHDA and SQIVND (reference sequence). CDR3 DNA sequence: TGTGCCAGTAGTCTGGGGCGGCTAGACTCTGGAAACACCATATATTTT. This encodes CASSLGRLDSGNTIYF.

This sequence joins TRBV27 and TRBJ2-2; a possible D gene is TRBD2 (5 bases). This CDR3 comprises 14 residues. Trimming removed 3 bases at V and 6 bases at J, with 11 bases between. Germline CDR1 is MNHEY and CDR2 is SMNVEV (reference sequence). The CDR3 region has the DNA TGTGCCAGCAGTTTCGACTACCTGGCCGGGGAGCTGTTTTTT. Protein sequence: CASSFDYLAGELFF.

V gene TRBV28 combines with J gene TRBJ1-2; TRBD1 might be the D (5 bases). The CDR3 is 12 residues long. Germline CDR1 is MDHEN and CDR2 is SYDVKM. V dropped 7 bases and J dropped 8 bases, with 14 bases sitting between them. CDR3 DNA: TGTGCCAGCAATTCCGGGACTGGGGGCTACACCTTC. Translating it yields CASNSGTGGYTF.

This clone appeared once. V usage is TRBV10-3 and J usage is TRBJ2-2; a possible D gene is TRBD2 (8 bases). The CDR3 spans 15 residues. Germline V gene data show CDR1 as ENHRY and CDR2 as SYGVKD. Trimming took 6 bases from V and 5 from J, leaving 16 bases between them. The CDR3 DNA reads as TGTGCCATCAGACGGGAGGGGGCAGGTACCGGGGAGCTGTTTTTT. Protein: CAIRREGAGTGELFF.

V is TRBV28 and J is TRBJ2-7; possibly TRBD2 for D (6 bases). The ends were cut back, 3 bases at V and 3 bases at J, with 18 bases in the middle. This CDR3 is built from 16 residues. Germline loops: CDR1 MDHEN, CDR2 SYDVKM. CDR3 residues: CASSLILGGDYYEQYF. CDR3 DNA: TGTGCCAGCAGTTTGATCCTGGGGGGAGACTACTACGAGCAGTACTTC.

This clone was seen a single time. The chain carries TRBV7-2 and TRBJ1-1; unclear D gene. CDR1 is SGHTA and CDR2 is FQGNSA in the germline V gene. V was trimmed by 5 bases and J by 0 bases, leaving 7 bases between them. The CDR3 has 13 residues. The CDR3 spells CASSPYMNTEAFF. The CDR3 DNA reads TGTGCCAGCAGCCCCTATATGAACACTGAAGCTTTCTTT.